This T cell receptor (beta chain) was observed in a study of control samples from healthy donors and cancer patients. Assay: immunoSEQ multiplex PCR; the TCRdb copy retains only in-frame clones and omits some. Found here are 2,500 to 3,500 clones, about 94% of them singletons; the top ten hold around 33%. The CDR3 runs 14 residues. The V and J ends lost 10 bases and 5 bases respectively, with 20 bases between them. The V gene's germline CDR1 is LNHNV and CDR2 YYDKDF (reference sequence). Only one count was recorded for this clone. The sample was PBMCs. This TCR was sampled from a man in his 70s with lung cancer. The rearrangement joins TRBV15 to TRBJ2-5; D may be TRBD2 (5 bases). The CDR3 loop reads CAIQRTDLKETQYF. The CDR3 nucleotides are TGTGCCATACAGAGAACGGACTTAAAGGAGACCCAGTACTTC. Full variable domain (remainder filled in from reference TRBV15 and TRBJ2-5): DAMVIQNPRYQVTQFGKPVTLSCSQTLNHNVMYWYQQKSSQAPKLLFHYYDKDFNNEADTPDNFQSRRPNTSFCFLDIRSPGLGDTAMYLCAIQRTDLKETQYFGPGTRLLVL.